The entry that follows covers one TCR beta chain sequence. The antigen is unknown. The sample originates from a study of cytomegalovirus exposure and HLA in healthy donors. Between the trimmed V and J ends, which lost 3 bases and 7 bases, there was a span of 12 bases. From germline, CDR1 is SGHDN and CDR2 FVKESK. This CDR3 is 13 amino acids long. Broader study findings: Researchers left out some V segments, among them TRBV6-2 and TRBV6-3, as indistinguishable.

Vbeta (60) and Jbeta (13) primers were used in the PCR. Generated by immunoSEQ multiplex PCR, the TCRdb table keeps only in-frame clones and is missing some. The sample consists of about 170,000 clones, approximately 76% of them appearing once. The receptor was isolated from a female donor in good health and CMV-seronegative. J is TRBJ1-2 and V is TRBV14; D is uncertain. Sequencing was carried out using PBMCs. The CDR3 sequence: CASSHTLEAGYTF. The CDR3, as DNA: TGTGCCAGCAGCCACACCCTAGAAGCTGGCTACACCTTC.